This T cell receptor (beta chain) was documented in a study of blood T cell repertoires in COVID-19. Whole-study context: Sources were T cells, B-cell-depleted T cells, or PBMCs; the material itself was cDNA or gDNA.

Authors' processing steps: Reference gene primer amplification gave nucleated cell count estimates. TCRdb's copy holds only in-frame clones and misses some; the assay was immunoSEQ multiplex PCR. From that table come the V and J calls and clone size; the DNA was used to work out D and trimming. The sample lists approximately 350,000 clones, around 83% occurring once. This CDR3 comprises 15 residues. CDR1 is LGHNA, CDR2 YSLEER, per germline. V was cut by 0 bases and J by 7 bases, with 12 bases left in between. The sequence derives from a man aged 25 to 40 with active or convalescent COVID-19. The chain carries TRBV4-3 and TRBJ1-4, with D uncertain. The sequencing input was peripheral blood. CDR3 bases: TGCGCCAGCAGCCAAGAGGGGAGGAGGGTTGAAAAACTGTTTTTT. Its translation is CASSQEGRRVEKLFF.